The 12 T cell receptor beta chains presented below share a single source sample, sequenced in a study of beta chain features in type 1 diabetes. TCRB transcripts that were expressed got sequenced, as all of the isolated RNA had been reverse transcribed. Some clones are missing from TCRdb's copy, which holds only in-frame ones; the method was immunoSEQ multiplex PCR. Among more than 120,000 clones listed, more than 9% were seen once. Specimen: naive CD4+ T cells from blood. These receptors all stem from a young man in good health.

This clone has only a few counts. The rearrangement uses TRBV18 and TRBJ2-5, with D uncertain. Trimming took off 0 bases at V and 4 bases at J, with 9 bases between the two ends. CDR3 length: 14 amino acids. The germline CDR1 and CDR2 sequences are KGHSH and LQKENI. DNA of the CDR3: TGTGCCAGCTCACCACCCATCCAGCGAGAGACCCAGTACTTC. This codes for CASSPPIQRETQYF.

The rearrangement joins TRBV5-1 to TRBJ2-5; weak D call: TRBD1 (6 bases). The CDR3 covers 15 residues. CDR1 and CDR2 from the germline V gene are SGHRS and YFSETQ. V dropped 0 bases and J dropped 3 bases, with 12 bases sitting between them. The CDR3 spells CASSLVGAPEETQYF. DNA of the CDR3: TGCGCCAGCAGCTTGGTGGGGGCCCCTGAAGAGACCCAGTACTTC. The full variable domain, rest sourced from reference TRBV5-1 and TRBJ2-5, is KAGVTQTPRYLIKTRGQQVTLSCSPISGHRSVSWYQQTPGQGLQFLFEYFSETQRNKGNFPGRFSGRQFSNSRSEMNVSTLELGDSALYLCASSLVGAPEETQYFGPGTRLLVL.

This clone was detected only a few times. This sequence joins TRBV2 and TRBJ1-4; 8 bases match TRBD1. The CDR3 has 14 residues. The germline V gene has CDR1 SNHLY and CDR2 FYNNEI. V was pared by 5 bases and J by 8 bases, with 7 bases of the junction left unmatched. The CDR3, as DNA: TGTGCCAGCAGTCACGGACAGGGAGAGGAAAAACTGTTTTTT. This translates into CASSHGQGEEKLFF.

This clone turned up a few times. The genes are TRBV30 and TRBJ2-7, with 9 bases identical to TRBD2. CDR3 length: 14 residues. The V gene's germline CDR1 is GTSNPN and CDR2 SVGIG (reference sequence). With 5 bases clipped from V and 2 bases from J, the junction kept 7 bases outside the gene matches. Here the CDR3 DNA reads TGTGCCTGGGGGGGGACTAGCTCAACCTACGAGCAGTACTTC. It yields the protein CAWGGTSSTYEQYF.

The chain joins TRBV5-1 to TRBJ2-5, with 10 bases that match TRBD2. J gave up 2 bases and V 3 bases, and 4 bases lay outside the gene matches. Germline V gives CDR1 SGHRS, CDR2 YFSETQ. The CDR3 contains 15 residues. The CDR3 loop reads CASSSLAGLQETQYF. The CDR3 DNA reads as TGCGCCAGCAGCTCACTAGCGGGACTGCAAGAGACCCAGTACTTC.

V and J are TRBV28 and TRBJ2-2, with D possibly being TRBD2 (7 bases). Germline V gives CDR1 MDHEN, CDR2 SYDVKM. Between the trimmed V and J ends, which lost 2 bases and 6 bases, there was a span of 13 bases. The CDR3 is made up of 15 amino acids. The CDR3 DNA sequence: TGTGCCAGCAGTTTACTGGGGGCGGGGGCCGGGGAGCTGTTTTTT. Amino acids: CASSLLGAGAGELFF.

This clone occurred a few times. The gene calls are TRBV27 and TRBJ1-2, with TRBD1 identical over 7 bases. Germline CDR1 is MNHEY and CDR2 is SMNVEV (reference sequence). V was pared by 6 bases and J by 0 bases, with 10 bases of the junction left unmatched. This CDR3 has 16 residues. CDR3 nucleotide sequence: TGTGCCAGCAGCCAGGTCCGGGACAGTTCTAACTATGGCTACACCTTC. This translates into CASSQVRDSSNYGYTF.

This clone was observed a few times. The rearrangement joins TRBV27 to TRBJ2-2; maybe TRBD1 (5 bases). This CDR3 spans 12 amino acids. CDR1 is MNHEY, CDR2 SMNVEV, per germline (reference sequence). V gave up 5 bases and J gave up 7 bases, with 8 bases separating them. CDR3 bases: TGTGCCAGCAGTACCCAGGGCGGGGAGCTGTTTTTT. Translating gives CASSTQGGELFF.

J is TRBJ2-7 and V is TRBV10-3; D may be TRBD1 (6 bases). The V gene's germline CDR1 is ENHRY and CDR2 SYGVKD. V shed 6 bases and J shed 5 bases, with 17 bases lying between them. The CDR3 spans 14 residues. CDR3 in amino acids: CAIRRTAGMDEQYF. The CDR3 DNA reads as TGTGCCATCAGAAGGACAGCCGGGATGGACGAGCAGTACTTC.

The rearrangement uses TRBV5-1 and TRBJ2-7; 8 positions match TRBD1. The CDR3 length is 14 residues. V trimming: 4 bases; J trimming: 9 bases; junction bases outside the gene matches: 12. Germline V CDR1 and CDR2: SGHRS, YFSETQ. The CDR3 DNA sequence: TGCGCCAGCAGCCGCTGGGACAGGACTACGAGGCAGTACTTC. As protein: CASSRWDRTTRQYF.

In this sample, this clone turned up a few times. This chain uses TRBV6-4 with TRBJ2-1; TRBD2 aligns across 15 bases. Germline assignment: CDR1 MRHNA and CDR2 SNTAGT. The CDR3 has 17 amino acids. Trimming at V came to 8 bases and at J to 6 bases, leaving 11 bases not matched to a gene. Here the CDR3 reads CASSFHGLAGGINEQFF. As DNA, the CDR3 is TGTGCCAGCTCCTTCCACGGACTAGCGGGGGGGATCAATGAGCAGTTCTTC.

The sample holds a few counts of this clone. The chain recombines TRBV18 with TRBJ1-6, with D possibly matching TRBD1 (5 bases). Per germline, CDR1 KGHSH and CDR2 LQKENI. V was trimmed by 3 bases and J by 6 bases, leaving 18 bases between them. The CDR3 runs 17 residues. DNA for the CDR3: TGTGCCAGCTCACCCGTTATAGACAGCTACCCTAATTCACCCCTCCACTTT. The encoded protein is CASSPVIDSYPNSPLHF.